Listed below are T cell receptor beta chains from one sample, sequenced in a study of cytomegalovirus exposure and HLA in healthy donors. The data were produced by immunoSEQ multiplex PCR, yet TCRdb's version contains in-frame clones alone and is incomplete. The profile shows 280,000 or so clones, around nine tenths of them singletons. What was sequenced was PBMCs. The receptors originated from a woman between 18 and 29 years old in good health and CMV-seronegative. Both conserved end residues are part of each CDR3. Each record gives: D gene, J gene, clone size, V gene, CDR3 DNA, CDR3 protein. D genes are given only for firm matches. Expanded clones get a size class; other rows say once, few or many, or leave the size out.

>NA|TRBJ1-6|NA|TRBV2
TGTGCCAGCAGTGAAGCCGGCGGGGTACCCCTCCACTTT
CASSEAGGVPLHF
>NA|TRBJ1-1|once|TRBV19
TGTGCCAGTAGTAGTACAGGTATCATGAACACTGAAGCTTTCTTT
CASSSTGIMNTEAFF
>TRBD1|TRBJ1-1|few|TRBV27
TGTGCCAGCAGTTTATCAGTGCCGGGACAGGGAAACACTGAAGCTTTCTTT
CASSLSVPGQGNTEAFF
>TRBD1|TRBJ1-2|NA|TRBV5-1
TGCGCCAGCAGCTTGGCCAAGACAGGGGTGGGCGGCTACACCTTC
CASSLAKTGVGGYTF
>TRBD1|TRBJ1-2|NA|TRBV18
TGTGCCAGCTCACCACCGGCGGCAGAACAACTCGACAGGGGGCAAGGCTACACCTTC
CASSPPAAEQLDRGQGYTF
>TRBD2|TRBJ2-6|NA|TRBV5-1
TGCGCCAGCAGCCTGACTAGCGGGGGGGCTGCTTGGTCTGGGGCCAACGTCCTGACTTTC
CASSLTSGGAAWSGANVLTF
>NA|TRBJ1-1|NA|TRBV30
TGTGCCTGGGCGGGACGGGTCAACACTGAAGCTTTCTTT
CAWAGRVNTEAFF
>NA|TRBJ2-1|NA|TRBV2
TGTGCCAGTTTTGGCGGGGCCTACAATGAGCAGTTCTTC
CASFGGAYNEQFF
>NA|TRBJ1-1|NA|TRBV7-9
TGTGCCAGCAGCCGCCCCTCTGCGGGGGCTGAAGCTTTCTTT
CASSRPSAGAEAFF
>TRBD2|TRBJ2-5|few|TRBV11-1
TGTGCCAGCAGCTTGCAACTAGCGGGGATTCAGACCCAGTACTTC
CASSLQLAGIQTQYF
>TRBD1|TRBJ2-5|NA|TRBV7-7
TGTGCTAGCAGCTTAGGAGGGGCAGGGGGCAAAGAGACCCAGTACTTC
CASSLGGAGGKETQYF
>NA|TRBJ1-2|NA|TRBV6-5
TGTGCCAGCAGTCGCCGGGGGGTTAAGGCCTTC
CASSRRGVKAF
>NA|TRBJ1-4|NA|TRBV30
TGTGCCTGGAGTGGGCCCCCAGCGATGGGGCTAGGTAATGAAAAACTGTTTTTT
CAWSGPPAMGLGNEKLFF
>NA|TRBJ1-1|NA|TRBV6-1
TGTGCCAGCAGTGAAGGGCTGTGGAACACTGAAGCTTTCTTT
CASSEGLWNTEAFF
>TRBD1|TRBJ1-1|NA|TRBV30
TGTGCCTGGACGATCTCAGGGGGCGAGTGGGGCACTGAAGCTTTCTTT
CAWTISGGEWGTEAFF
>NA|TRBJ2-3|NA|TRBV10-1
TGCGCCAGCAGACCTAACAGAGACAGAGATACGCAGTATTTT
CASRPNRDRDTQYF
>TRBD2|TRBJ2-3|NA|TRBV15
TGTGCCACCAGCAGAGATGTCGGGCTAGCGGGGAGACAAGAAGATACGCAGTATTTT
CATSRDVGLAGRQEDTQYF
>TRBD2|TRBJ2-1|NA|TRBV6-1
TGTGCCAGCAGTCCGCGGGGGTCCTACAATGAGCAGTTCTTC
CASSPRGSYNEQFF
>TRBD1|TRBJ1-1|NA|TRBV9
TGTGCCAGCAGCGTAATGGAGGGGGCGGGCACTGAAGCTTTCTTT
CASSVMEGAGTEAFF
>NA|TRBJ1-5|NA|TRBV19
TGTGCCAGTAGACCCTTTGGACTCCCGGTGAGTCAGCCCCAGCATTTT
CASRPFGLPVSQPQHF
>TRBD2|TRBJ2-7|NA|TRBV7-9
TGTGCCAGCAGCTTTGGACTAGCGGGGCCCTCCTACGAGCAGTACTTC
CASSFGLAGPSYEQYF
>NA|TRBJ2-7|NA|TRBV7-9
TGTGCCAGCAGTCCCAGCTCCTACGAGCAGTACTTC
CASSPSSYEQYF
>TRBD2|TRBJ2-3|NA|TRBV27
TGTGCCAGCAGTTTAACCCCGACTAGCGGTACAGATACGCAGTATTTT
CASSLTPTSGTDTQYF
>TRBD1|TRBJ2-7|NA|TRBV15
TGTGCCACCAGCATCCCAGGACAGGGAACCTACGAGCAGTACTTC
CATSIPGQGTYEQYF
>NA|TRBJ1-6|NA|TRBV7-3
TGTGCCAGCAGCTTGGGAGGGGAGGGTTCACCCCTCCACTTT
CASSLGGEGSPLHF
>TRBD1|TRBJ2-7|once|TRBV19
TGTGCCAGTAGTATCGGGACAGGGTACTACGAGCAGTACTTC
CASSIGTGYYEQYF
>TRBD1|TRBJ1-2|once|TRBV19
TGTGCCAGTAGTTCAAGGACAGGGGAAAACTATGGCTACACCTTC
CASSSRTGENYGYTF
>NA|TRBJ1-2|once|TRBV5-6
TGTGCCAGCAGCTTGGGAGGTTATCAAGGCTACACCTTC
CASSLGGYQGYTF
>TRBD1|TRBJ1-2|NA|TRBV6-5
TGTGCCAGCAGTGGCGGTCTGACAGGGGGCTATGGCTACACCTTC
CASSGGLTGGYGYTF
>TRBD2|TRBJ2-3|NA|TRBV9
TGTGCCAGCAGCGTAGAGGCTAGCGGGGGAAGAGATACGCAGTATTTT
CASSVEASGGRDTQYF
>NA|TRBJ2-1|few|TRBV2
TGTGCCAGCAGCAAGAGAACCAGGGATGAGCAGTTCTTC
CASSKRTRDEQFF
>NA|TRBJ2-7|NA|TRBV2
TGTGCCAGCAGTGTCGATAGCTCGTCCTACGAGCAGTACTTC
CASSVDSSSYEQYF
>NA|TRBJ1-1|once|TRBV18
TGTGCCAGCTCACTCGACAGACGGTACACTGAAGCTTTCTTT
CASSLDRRYTEAFF
>NA|TRBJ1-6|NA|TRBV14
TGTGCCAGCAGCCCATCCCGCCCCGGTAATTCACCCCTCCACTTT
CASSPSRPGNSPLHF
>TRBD1|TRBJ1-2|NA|TRBV5-1
TGCGCCAGCAGGTCAACAGGGGGAGTTGGTCCTAACTATGGCTACACCTTC
CASRSTGGVGPNYGYTF
>NA|TRBJ1-3|NA|TRBV2
TGTGCCAGCAGCCTAGACAGATTTGGAAACACCATATATTTT
CASSLDRFGNTIYF
>NA|TRBJ1-1|NA|TRBV6-5
TGTGCCAGCAGCCTCAGACGGACACGGAACACTGAAGCTTTCTTT
CASSLRRTRNTEAFF
>TRBD2|TRBJ2-1|NA|TRBV2
TGTGCCAGCAGCTTAGCGGGGGGCTACAATGAGCAGTTCTTC
CASSLAGGYNEQFF
>NA|TRBJ1-1|NA|TRBV10-2
TGCGCCAGCAGTGCAGGGGAGAACACTGAAGCTTTCTTT
CASSAGENTEAFF
>TRBD1|TRBJ1-2|NA|TRBV28
TGTGCCAGCAGTCCCCACCTCCGGGACAGGGGGCGCTCGGACTATGGCTACACCTTC
CASSPHLRDRGRSDYGYTF
>TRBD1|TRBJ2-7|once|TRBV7-9
TGTGCCAGCAGCTCGCTAGGACAGGGTTTCTACGAGCAGTACTTC
CASSSLGQGFYEQYF
>NA|TRBJ1-5|NA|TRBV5-1
TGCGCCAGCAGCTTGTCCCTCAATCAGCCCCAGCATTTT
CASSLSLNQPQHF
>NA|TRBJ1-1|NA|TRBV2
TGTGCCAGCAAACCTAGGGAAGGAGGGTACACTGAAGCTTTCTTT
CASKPREGGYTEAFF
>NA|TRBJ2-3|NA|TRBV15
TGTGCCACCAAGTGGGGCGTCACAGATACGCAGTATTTT
CATKWGVTDTQYF
>TRBD1|TRBJ2-3|once|TRBV14
TGTGCCAGCAGCCCCCGTCGCCGGCAGGGGGCTTCGGATACGCAGTATTTT
CASSPRRRQGASDTQYF
>NA|TRBJ2-7|NA|TRBV11-2
TGTGCCAGCAGCTTACCGGGGTCGCAATACGAGCAGTACTTC
CASSLPGSQYEQYF
>NA|TRBJ1-1|NA|TRBV30
TGTGCCTGGAGCCCCTTGGAGGGCACTGAAGCTTTCTTT
CAWSPLEGTEAFF
>NA|TRBJ2-7|NA|TRBV6-1
TGTGCCAGCAGTGAAGGGGGGCCACAAGGAGACGAGCAGTACTTC
CASSEGGPQGDEQYF
>NA|TRBJ1-2|NA|TRBV6-6
TGTGCCAGCAGTCTTTTGGGGACTCTCCCTAACTATGGCTACACCTTC
CASSLLGTLPNYGYTF
>TRBD1|TRBJ2-1|NA|TRBV5-1
TGCGCCAGCAGCTTGGAAGGGACAGGGCCCGATGAGCAGTTCTTC
CASSLEGTGPDEQFF
>NA|TRBJ1-6|NA|TRBV15
TGTGCCACCAGCACGTTGGCCCAGGGACTTAATTCACCCCTCCACTTT
CATSTLAQGLNSPLHF
>NA|TRBJ1-4|once|TRBV30
TGTGCCTTGCACCGGAGGCGGGAAAAACTGTTTTTT
CALHRRREKLFF
>NA|TRBJ1-1|few|TRBV5-1
TGCGCCAGCAGCACGGACACCCAAGCTTTCTTT
CASSTDTQAFF
>TRBD1|TRBJ2-3|NA|TRBV6-1
TGTGCCAGCAGTTCTGGACAGGGGGTAGATACGCAGTATTTT
CASSSGQGVDTQYF